These T cell receptor beta chains were read from a single sample in a study of spatial heterogeneity in lung cancer. TCRdb passed the 5' RACE reads through MiXCR, listing each CDR3 protein once. The table has 2,000 to 3,000 distinct CDR3 sequences, approximately 1.5% seen once. This sample comprised lung tumor tissue, obtained at surgery. The receptors shown here come from a male donor with early-stage non-small cell lung cancer. CDR3s include the opening cysteine and the closing phenylalanine or tryptophan. D genes are given only for firm matches.

j_gene: TRBJ2-2
d_gene: TRBD2
v_gene: TRBV5-4
CDR3aa: CASSPGGAEAGELFF

j_gene: TRBJ1-5
d_gene: NA
v_gene: TRBV12-5
CDR3aa: CASGFQGMPPQHF

j_gene: TRBJ2-1
d_gene: NA
v_gene: TRBV20-1
CDR3aa: CSARRAGRYNEQFF

j_gene: TRBJ1-5
d_gene: NA
v_gene: TRBV7-2
CDR3aa: CASSLGEGLQPQHF

j_gene: TRBJ2-5
d_gene: TRBD1
v_gene: TRBV15
CDR3aa: CATSRGTGGTGKETQYF

j_gene: TRBJ2-2
d_gene: TRBD2
v_gene: TRBV2
CDR3aa: CASSVRLGLASTGELFF

j_gene: TRBJ2-2
d_gene: NA
v_gene: TRBV6-2/TRBV6-3
CDR3aa: CASSYSYTGELFF

j_gene: TRBJ1-6
d_gene: NA
v_gene: TRBV27
CDR3aa: CASSLTERNSPLHF

j_gene: TRBJ2-1
d_gene: TRBD2
v_gene: TRBV19
CDR3aa: CASSGLARFSYNEQFF

j_gene: TRBJ2-5
d_gene: TRBD2
v_gene: TRBV7-2
CDR3aa: CASSQALAGARMAQYF

j_gene: TRBJ2-7
d_gene: TRBD2
v_gene: TRBV20-1
CDR3aa: CSARVSGRAYEQYF

j_gene: TRBJ2-1
d_gene: TRBD2
v_gene: TRBV2
CDR3aa: CASGRRLAAYNEQFF

j_gene: TRBJ2-3
d_gene: NA
v_gene: TRBV20-1
CDR3aa: CSAPGRDTQYF

j_gene: TRBJ1-1
d_gene: NA
v_gene: TRBV10-1
CDR3aa: CASSVRANTEAFF

j_gene: TRBJ2-7
d_gene: TRBD1
v_gene: TRBV6-5
CDR3aa: CASSLGQGITYEQYF

j_gene: TRBJ2-5
d_gene: NA
v_gene: TRBV6-5
CDR3aa: CASSSGSEETQYF

j_gene: TRBJ1-6
d_gene: NA
v_gene: TRBV30
CDR3aa: CAWRGQRNSPLHF

j_gene: TRBJ1-4
d_gene: TRBD1
v_gene: TRBV14
CDR3aa: CASSPNRGLSEKLFF

j_gene: TRBJ1-3
d_gene: TRBD1
v_gene: TRBV18
CDR3aa: CASSIRGGADGNTIYF

j_gene: TRBJ1-2
d_gene: NA
v_gene: TRBV6-1
CDR3aa: CASSEAGTLGGYGYTF

j_gene: TRBJ2-3
d_gene: TRBD1
v_gene: TRBV24-1
CDR3aa: CATSDTTGGITDTQYF

j_gene: TRBJ2-7
d_gene: NA
v_gene: TRBV27
CDR3aa: CASSPTGITYEQYF

j_gene: TRBJ2-7
d_gene: NA
v_gene: TRBV4-2
CDR3aa: CASSQVLGPYEQYF

j_gene: TRBJ1-5
d_gene: NA
v_gene: TRBV6-1
CDR3aa: CASSDGQKTSNQPQHF

j_gene: TRBJ1-6
d_gene: NA
v_gene: TRBV30
CDR3aa: CAWSRNYNSPLHF

j_gene: TRBJ2-6
d_gene: TRBD1
v_gene: TRBV6-5
CDR3aa: CASSMGQFSSGANVLTF

j_gene: TRBJ2-5
d_gene: TRBD2
v_gene: TRBV7-7
CDR3aa: CASSLVGTSGAETQYF

j_gene: TRBJ2-5
d_gene: NA
v_gene: TRBV14
CDR3aa: CASTTPVMWYF

j_gene: TRBJ2-4
d_gene: NA
v_gene: TRBV6-1
CDR3aa: CASSEPDRLAKNIQYF

j_gene: TRBJ2-7
d_gene: NA
v_gene: TRBV5-5
CDR3aa: CASSLGRSRGYEQYF

j_gene: TRBJ2-3
d_gene: TRBD1
v_gene: TRBV15
CDR3aa: CATSGGQGNADTQYF

j_gene: TRBJ1-2
d_gene: NA
v_gene: TRBV20-1
CDR3aa: CSASPGGGINYGYTF

j_gene: TRBJ2-3
d_gene: TRBD1
v_gene: TRBV10-3
CDR3aa: CAIKTGTDPTDTQYF

j_gene: TRBJ1-5
d_gene: NA
v_gene: TRBV2
CDR3aa: CASTKEGLGQPQHF

j_gene: TRBJ1-3
d_gene: NA
v_gene: TRBV4-2
CDR3aa: CASSQATVFGNTIYF

j_gene: TRBJ2-3
d_gene: TRBD2
v_gene: TRBV7-2
CDR3aa: CASSHYPRLAGGPDTQYF

j_gene: TRBJ2-2
d_gene: TRBD2
v_gene: TRBV7-8
CDR3aa: CASSLKRRGRAIGTGELFF

j_gene: TRBJ2-5
d_gene: NA
v_gene: TRBV7-2
CDR3aa: CASSFRRGGETQYF

j_gene: TRBJ2-2
d_gene: TRBD2
v_gene: TRBV7-8
CDR3aa: CASSPRPGTSGIRSGELFF

j_gene: TRBJ2-3
d_gene: TRBD2
v_gene: TRBV7-6
CDR3aa: CASSVVSGGYDTQYF

j_gene: TRBJ1-6
d_gene: TRBD1
v_gene: TRBV6-5
CDR3aa: CASSRDRVPSSYNSPLHF

j_gene: TRBJ2-2
d_gene: NA
v_gene: TRBV12-3/TRBV12-4
CDR3aa: CASILQGTGELFF

j_gene: TRBJ2-1
d_gene: NA
v_gene: TRBV9
CDR3aa: CASSGSSLGVEQFF

j_gene: TRBJ2-5
d_gene: NA
v_gene: TRBV3-1
CDR3aa: CGSSQETQYF

j_gene: TRBJ2-1
d_gene: TRBD2
v_gene: TRBV10-1
CDR3aa: CASSETGAGLFF

j_gene: TRBJ2-1
d_gene: TRBD1
v_gene: TRBV7-3
CDR3aa: CASSPTGTGWEQFF

j_gene: TRBJ2-7
d_gene: NA
v_gene: TRBV9
CDR3aa: CASSVVEGDEQYF

j_gene: TRBJ1-1
d_gene: TRBD1
v_gene: TRBV20-1
CDR3aa: CSASQDRGLVFEAFF

j_gene: TRBJ1-3
d_gene: NA
v_gene: TRBV4-1
CDR3aa: CASSQTTGNTIYF

j_gene: TRBJ2-1
d_gene: NA
v_gene: TRBV6-2/TRBV6-3
CDR3aa: CASSLMGDNEQFF

j_gene: TRBJ2-2
d_gene: NA
v_gene: TRBV12-3/TRBV12-4
CDR3aa: CASSYRDWLELDFTGELFF

j_gene: TRBJ2-1
d_gene: TRBD2
v_gene: TRBV30
CDR3aa: CAWWGTSRVNEQFF

j_gene: TRBJ2-2
d_gene: NA
v_gene: TRBV6-5
CDR3aa: CASSYGHANTGELFF

j_gene: TRBJ2-1
d_gene: TRBD2
v_gene: TRBV7-2
CDR3aa: CASSRYFGGAYNEQFF

j_gene: TRBJ1-4
d_gene: TRBD1
v_gene: TRBV6-5
CDR3aa: CASTRQGGMGEKLFF

j_gene: TRBJ2-4
d_gene: NA
v_gene: TRBV7-2
CDR3aa: CASSLAGRGAKNIQYF

j_gene: TRBJ2-3
d_gene: NA
v_gene: TRBV4-1
CDR3aa: CASSLPTDTQYF